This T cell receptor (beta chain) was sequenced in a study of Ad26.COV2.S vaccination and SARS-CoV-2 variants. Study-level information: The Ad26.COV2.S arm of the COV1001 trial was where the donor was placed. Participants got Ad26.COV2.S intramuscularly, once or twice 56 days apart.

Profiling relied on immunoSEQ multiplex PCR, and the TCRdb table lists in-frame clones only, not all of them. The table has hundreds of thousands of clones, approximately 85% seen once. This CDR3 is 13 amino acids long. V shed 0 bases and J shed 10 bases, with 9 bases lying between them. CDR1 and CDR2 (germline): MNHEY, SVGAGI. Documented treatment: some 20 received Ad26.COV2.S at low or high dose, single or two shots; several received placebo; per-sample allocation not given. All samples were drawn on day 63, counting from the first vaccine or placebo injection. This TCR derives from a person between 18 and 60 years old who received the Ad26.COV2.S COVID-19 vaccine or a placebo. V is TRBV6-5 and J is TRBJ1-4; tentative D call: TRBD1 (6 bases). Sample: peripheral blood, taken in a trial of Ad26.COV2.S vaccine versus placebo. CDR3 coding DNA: TGTGCCAGCAGTTACTCAAAAGGGGGAAAACTGTTTTTT. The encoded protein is CASSYSKGGKLFF.